This T cell receptor beta chain was identified in a study of T cell responses to AZD1222 COVID-19 vaccine. Germline CDR1 SEHNR, CDR2 FQNEAQ (reference sequence). Trimming pared 1 base from V and 0 bases from J, leaving 9 bases between. The CDR3 extends over 16 amino acids. This table comes from immunoSEQ multiplex PCR, and its TCRdb copy is limited to in-frame clones, with some not included. The profile shows about 100,000 clones, 92% of them singletons. There are a few counts of this clone. The receptor was derived from an adult who received the AZD1222 COVID-19 vaccine. The sample was peripheral blood, taken 28 days after the second AZD1222 dose. The chain combines TRBV7-9 with TRBJ2-2, with TRBD2 as a possible D gene (6 bases). The CDR3 DNA sequence: TGTGCCAGCAGCTTAGTTCTAGCGACGAACACCGGGGAGCTGTTTTTT. It is translated as CASSLVLATNTGELFF.